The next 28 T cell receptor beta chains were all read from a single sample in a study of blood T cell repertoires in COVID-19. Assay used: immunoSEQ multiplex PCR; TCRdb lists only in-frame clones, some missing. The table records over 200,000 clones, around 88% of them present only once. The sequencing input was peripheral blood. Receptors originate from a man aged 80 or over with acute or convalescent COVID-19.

CDR3 sequence: CAIIITGGRETQYF. The CDR3 DNA reads TGTGCCATCATAATCACAGGGGGCCGAGAGACCCAGTACTTC. The chain is built from TRBV28 and TRBJ2-5; 9 bases match TRBD1. J was trimmed by 4 bases and V by 10 bases; bases with no gene match: 10. Germline V gene lookup returns CDR1 MDHEN and CDR2 SYDVKM. CDR3 size: 14 residues.

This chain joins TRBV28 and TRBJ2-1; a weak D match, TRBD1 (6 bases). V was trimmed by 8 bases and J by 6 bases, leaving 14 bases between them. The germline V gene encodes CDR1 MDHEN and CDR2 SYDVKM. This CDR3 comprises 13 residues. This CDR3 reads CASLRQAGNEQFF. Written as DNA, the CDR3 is TGTGCCAGCCTCCGACAGGCCGGCAATGAGCAGTTCTTC.

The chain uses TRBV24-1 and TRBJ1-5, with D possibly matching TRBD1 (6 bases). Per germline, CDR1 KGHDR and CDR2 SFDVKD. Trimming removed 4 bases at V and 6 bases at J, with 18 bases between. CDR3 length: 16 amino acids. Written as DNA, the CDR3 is TGTGCCACCAGTGACTCCGGGACATTACCACTTCAGCCCCAGCATTTT. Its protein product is CATSDSGTLPLQPQHF.

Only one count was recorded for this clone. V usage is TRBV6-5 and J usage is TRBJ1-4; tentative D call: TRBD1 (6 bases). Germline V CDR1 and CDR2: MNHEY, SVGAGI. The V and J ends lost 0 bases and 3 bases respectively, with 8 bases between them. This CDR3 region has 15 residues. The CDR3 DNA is TGTGCCAGCAGTTACTCGGGACAAGCTAATGAAAAACTGTTTTTT. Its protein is CASSYSGQANEKLFF.

DNA of the CDR3: TGTGCCACCAGAGTCCGGGACACAGGATTGAACACTGAAGCTTTCTTT. As protein: CATRVRDTGLNTEAFF. V and J are TRBV15 and TRBJ1-1; D may be TRBD1 (6 bases). CDR1 is LNHNV and CDR2 is YYDKDF in the germline V gene (reference sequence). Trimming shortened V by 6 bases and J by 0 bases, and 17 bases separated the two germline ends. This CDR3 has 16 amino acids.

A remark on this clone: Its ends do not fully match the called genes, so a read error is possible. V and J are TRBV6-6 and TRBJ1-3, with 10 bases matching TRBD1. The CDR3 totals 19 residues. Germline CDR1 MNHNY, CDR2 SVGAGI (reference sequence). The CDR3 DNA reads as TGTGCCAGCAGCTACTTCGATGGAGGTGGACAGGGGGGCGGAAACACCATATATTTT. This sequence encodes CASSYFDGGGQGGGNTIYF.

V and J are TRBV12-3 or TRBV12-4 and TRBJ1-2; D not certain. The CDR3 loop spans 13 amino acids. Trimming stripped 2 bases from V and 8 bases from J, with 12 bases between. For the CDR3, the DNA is TGTGCCAGCAGTTTATCGGGAATGCGCGGCTACACCTTC. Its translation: CASSLSGMRGYTF.

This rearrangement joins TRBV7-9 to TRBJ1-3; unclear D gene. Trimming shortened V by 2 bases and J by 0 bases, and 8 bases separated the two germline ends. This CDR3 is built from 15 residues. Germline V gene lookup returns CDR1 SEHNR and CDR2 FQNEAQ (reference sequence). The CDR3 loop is CASSLTGYSGNTIYF. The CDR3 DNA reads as TGTGCCAGCAGCTTAACGGGGTACTCTGGAAACACCATATATTTT.

In DNA form, the CDR3 reads TGTGCCAGCAGCAAGACCGGGACTAACCAAGAGACCCAGTACTTC. Its translation: CASSKTGTNQETQYF. The rearrangement uses TRBV7-3 and TRBJ2-5, with 7 bases identical to TRBD2. This CDR3 comprises 15 residues. Germline lookup yields CDR1 SGHTA and CDR2 FQGTGA. Trimming removed 5 bases from V and 0 bases from J; junction bases left unmatched: 6.

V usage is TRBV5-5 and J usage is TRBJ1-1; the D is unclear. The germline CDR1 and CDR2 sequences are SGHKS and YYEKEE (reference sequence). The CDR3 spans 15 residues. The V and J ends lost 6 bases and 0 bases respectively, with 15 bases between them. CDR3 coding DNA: TGTGCCAGCAACCACGTCACAGAGATGAACACTGAAGCTTTCTTT. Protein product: CASNHVTEMNTEAFF.

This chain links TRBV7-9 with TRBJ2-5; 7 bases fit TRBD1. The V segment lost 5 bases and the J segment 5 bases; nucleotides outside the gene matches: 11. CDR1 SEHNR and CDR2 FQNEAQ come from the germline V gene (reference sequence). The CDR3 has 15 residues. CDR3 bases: TGTGCCAGCAGCCGGGGACAGTCGTATATGGAGACCCAGTACTTC. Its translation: CASSRGQSYMETQYF. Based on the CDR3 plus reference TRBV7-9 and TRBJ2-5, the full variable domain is DTGVSQNPRHKITKRGQNVTFRCDPISEHNRLYWYRQTLGQGPEFLTYFQNEAQLEKSRLLSDRFSAERPKGSFSTLEIQRTEQGDSAMYLCASSRGQSYMETQYFGPGTRLLVL.

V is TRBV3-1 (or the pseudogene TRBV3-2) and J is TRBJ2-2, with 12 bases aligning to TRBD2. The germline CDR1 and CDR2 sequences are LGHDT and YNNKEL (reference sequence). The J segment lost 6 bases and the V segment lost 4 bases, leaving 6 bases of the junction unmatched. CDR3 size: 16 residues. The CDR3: CASSRGLAGFPGELFF. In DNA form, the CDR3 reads TGTGCCAGCAGCCGGGGACTAGCGGGTTTCCCCGGGGAGCTGTTTTTT.

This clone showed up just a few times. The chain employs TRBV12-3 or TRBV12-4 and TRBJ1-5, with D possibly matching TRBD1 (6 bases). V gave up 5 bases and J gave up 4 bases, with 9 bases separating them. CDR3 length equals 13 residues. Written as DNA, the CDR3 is TGTGCCAGCAGTCCAACAGGGAATCAGCCCCAGCATTTT. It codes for CASSPTGNQPQHF.

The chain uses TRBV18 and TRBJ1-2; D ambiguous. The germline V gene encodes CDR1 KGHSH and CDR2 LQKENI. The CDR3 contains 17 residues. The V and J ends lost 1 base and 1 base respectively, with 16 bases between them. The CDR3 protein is CASSPLPLQNRNYGYTF. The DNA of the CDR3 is TGTGCCAGCTCACCACTTCCTTTACAGAACCGTAACTATGGCTACACCTTC.

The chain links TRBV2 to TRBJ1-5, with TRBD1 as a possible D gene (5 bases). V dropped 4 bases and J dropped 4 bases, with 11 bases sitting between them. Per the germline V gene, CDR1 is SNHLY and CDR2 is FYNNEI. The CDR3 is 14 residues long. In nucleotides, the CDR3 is TGTGCCAGCAGTGCAATCAGGGCTAATCAGCCCCAGCATTTT. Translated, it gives CASSAIRANQPQHF.

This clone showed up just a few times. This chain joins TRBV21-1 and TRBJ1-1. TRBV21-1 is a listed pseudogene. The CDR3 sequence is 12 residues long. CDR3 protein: CASSKALTEAFF. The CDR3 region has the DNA TGTGCCAGCAGCAAAGCTCTTACTGAAGCTTTCTTT.

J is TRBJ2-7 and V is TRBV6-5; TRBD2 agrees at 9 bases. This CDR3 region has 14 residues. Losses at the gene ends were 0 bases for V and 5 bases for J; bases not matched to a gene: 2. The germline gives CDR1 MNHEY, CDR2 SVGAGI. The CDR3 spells CASSYSREGHEQYF. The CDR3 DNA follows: TGTGCCAGCAGTTACTCGCGGGAGGGCCACGAGCAGTACTTC.

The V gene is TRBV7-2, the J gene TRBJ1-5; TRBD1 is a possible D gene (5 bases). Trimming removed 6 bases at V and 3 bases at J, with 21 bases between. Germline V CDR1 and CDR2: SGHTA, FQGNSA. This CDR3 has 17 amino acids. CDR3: CASSPFPGTLYNQPQHF. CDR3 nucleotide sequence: TGTGCCAGCAGTCCATTCCCCGGGACTTTATACAATCAGCCCCAGCATTTT.

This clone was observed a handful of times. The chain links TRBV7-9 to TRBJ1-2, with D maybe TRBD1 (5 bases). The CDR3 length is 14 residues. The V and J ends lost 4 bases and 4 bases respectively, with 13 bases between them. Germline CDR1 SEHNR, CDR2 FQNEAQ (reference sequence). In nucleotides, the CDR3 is TGTGCCAGCAGCTCGGCAGGGCCTCTCTATGGCTACACCTTC. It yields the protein CASSSAGPLYGYTF.

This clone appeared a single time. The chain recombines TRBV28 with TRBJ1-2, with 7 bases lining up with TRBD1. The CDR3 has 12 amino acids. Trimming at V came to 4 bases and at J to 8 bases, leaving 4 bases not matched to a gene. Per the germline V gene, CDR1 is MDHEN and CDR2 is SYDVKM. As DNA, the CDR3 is TGTGCCAGCAGTTCTCAGGGGGGCGGCTACACCTTC. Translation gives CASSSQGGGYTF.

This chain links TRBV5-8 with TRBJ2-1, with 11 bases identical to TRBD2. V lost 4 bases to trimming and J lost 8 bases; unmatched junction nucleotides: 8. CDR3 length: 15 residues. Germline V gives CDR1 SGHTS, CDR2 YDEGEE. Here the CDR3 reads CASSPLGTSGDEQFF. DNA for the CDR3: TGTGCCAGCAGCCCTCTGGGGACTAGCGGTGATGAGCAGTTCTTC. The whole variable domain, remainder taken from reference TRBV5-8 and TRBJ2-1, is EAGVTQSPTHLIKTRGQQATLRCSPISGHTSVYWYQQALGLGLQFLLWYDEGEERNRGNFPPRFSGRQFPNYSSELNVNALELEDSALYLCASSPLGTSGDEQFFGPGTRLTVL.

The DNA of the CDR3 is TGTGCCAGCAGTTCCCACATCGTAGCCAAAAACATTCAGTACTTC. Translated: CASSSHIVAKNIQYF. The chain joins TRBV28 to TRBJ2-4; D gene uncertain. The CDR3 contains 15 residues. The ends were cut back, 4 bases at V and 0 bases at J, with 10 bases in the middle. Germline V lookup: CDR1 MDHEN, CDR2 SYDVKM. Full variable domain (outside the CDR3, taken from reference TRBV28 and TRBJ2-4): DVKVTQSSRYLVKRTGEKVFLECVQDMDHENMFWYRQDPGLGLRLIYFSYDVKMKEKGDIPEGYSVSREKKERFSLILESASTNQTSMYLCASSSHIVAKNIQYFGAGTRLSVL.

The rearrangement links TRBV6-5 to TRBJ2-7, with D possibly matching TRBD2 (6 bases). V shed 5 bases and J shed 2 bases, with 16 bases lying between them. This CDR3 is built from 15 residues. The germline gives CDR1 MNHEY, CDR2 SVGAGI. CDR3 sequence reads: CASSTDYNGPYEQYF. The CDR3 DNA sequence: TGTGCCAGCAGTACGGACTACAACGGCCCCTACGAGCAGTACTTC.

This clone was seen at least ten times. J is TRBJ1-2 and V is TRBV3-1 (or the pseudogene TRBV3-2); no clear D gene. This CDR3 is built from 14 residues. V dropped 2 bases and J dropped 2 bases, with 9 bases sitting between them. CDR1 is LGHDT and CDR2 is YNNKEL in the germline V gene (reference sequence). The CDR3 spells CASSQPGGNYGYTF. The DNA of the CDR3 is TGTGCCAGCAGCCAACCAGGCGGGAACTATGGCTACACCTTC.

DNA of the CDR3: TGTGCCAGCAGTTTATGGGGGGAGGACACCGGGGAGCTGTTTTTT. Translated, it gives CASSLWGEDTGELFF. The V gene is TRBV28, the J gene TRBJ2-2; a weak D match, TRBD2 (6 bases). Trimming took 0 bases from V and 3 from J, leaving 8 bases between them. The CDR3 covers 15 residues. CDR1 MDHEN and CDR2 SYDVKM come from the germline V gene.

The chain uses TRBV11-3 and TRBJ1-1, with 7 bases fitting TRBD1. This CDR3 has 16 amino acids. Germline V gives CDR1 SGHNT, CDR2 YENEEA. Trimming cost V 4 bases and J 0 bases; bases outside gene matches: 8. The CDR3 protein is CASSSRTGAMNTEAFF. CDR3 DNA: TGTGCCAGCAGCTCCCGGACAGGTGCCATGAACACTGAAGCTTTCTTT.

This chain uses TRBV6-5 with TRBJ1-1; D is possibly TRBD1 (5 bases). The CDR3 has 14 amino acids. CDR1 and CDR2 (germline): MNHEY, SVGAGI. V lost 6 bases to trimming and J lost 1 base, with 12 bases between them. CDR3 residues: CASSRPGGNTEAFF. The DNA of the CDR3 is TGTGCCAGCAGCCGCCCCGGGGGGAACACTGAAGCTTTCTTT.

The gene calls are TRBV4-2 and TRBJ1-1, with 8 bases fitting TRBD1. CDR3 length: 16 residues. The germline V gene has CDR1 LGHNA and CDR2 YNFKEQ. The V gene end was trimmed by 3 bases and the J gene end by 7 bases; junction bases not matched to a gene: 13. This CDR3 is CASSQPVDRDGVEAFF. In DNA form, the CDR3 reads TGTGCCAGCAGCCAGCCGGTGGACAGGGATGGGGTTGAAGCTTTCTTT.